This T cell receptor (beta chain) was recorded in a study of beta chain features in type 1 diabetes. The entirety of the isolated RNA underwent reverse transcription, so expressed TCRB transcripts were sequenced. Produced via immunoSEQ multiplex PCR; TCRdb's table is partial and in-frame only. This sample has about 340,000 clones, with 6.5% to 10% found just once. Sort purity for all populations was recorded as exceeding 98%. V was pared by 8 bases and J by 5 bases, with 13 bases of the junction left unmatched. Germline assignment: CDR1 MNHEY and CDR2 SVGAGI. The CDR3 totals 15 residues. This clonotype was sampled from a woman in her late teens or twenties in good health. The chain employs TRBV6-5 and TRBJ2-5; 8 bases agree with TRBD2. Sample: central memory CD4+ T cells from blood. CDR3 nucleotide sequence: TGTGCCAGCCTAAGTTTAGCGGGAACGAGTGAGACCCAGTACTTC. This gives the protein CASLSLAGTSETQYF.